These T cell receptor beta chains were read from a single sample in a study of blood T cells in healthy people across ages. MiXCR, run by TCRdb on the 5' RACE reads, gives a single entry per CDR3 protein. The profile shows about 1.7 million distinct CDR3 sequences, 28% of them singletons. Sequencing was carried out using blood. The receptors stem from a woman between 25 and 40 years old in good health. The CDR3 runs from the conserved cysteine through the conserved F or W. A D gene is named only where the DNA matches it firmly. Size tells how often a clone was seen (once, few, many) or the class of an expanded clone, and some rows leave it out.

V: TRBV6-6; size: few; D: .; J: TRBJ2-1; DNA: TGTGCCAGCAGTTACTCGACGTACAATGGGCAGTTCTTC; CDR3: CASSYSTYNGQFF
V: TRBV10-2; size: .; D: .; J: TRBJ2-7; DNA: TGCGCCAGCTTAACGGGTTCGGGCTTGGCTAGCGCAAAGCCGAGCTCCTACAATGAGCAGTACTTC; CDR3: CASLTGSGLASAKPSSYNEQYF
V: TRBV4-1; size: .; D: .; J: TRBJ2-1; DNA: TGCGCCAGCAGCCAAGGGAAGGGGCTAAGGTACAATGAGCAGTTCTTC; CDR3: CASSQGKGLRYNEQFF
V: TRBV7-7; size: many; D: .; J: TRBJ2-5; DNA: TGTGCCAGCAGTGCCTCTGGAGAGACCCAGTACTTC; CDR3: CASSASGETQYF
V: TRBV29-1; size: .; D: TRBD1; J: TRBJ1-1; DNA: TGCAGCGTTGTGGGGACAGATGGGAACACTGAAGCTTTCTTT; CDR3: CSVVGTDGNTEAFF
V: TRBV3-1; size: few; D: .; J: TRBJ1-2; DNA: TGTGCCAGCAGCCCGTCCCCCGGAATCCCAGGGGGCTACACCTTC; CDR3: CASSPSPGIPGGYTF
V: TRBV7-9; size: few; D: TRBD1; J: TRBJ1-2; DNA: TGTGCCAGTCGGACAGGTGACGCTTATGGCTACACCTTC; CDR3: CASRTGDAYGYTF
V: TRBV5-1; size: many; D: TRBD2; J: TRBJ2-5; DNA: TGTGCCAGCAGTTTGACTAGCGGGGGGGCCGGCGAGACCCAGTACTTC; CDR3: CASSLTSGGAGETQYF
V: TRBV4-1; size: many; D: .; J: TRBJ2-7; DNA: TGCGCCAGCAGCCAAGATCAGGGGCCCTACGAGCAGTACTTC; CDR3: CASSQDQGPYEQYF
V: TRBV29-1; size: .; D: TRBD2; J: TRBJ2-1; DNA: TGCAGCGTTGATGGACTAGAGCCTGAGCAGTTCTTC; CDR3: CSVDGLEPEQFF
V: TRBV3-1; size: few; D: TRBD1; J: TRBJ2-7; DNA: TGTGCCAGCAGTCGCCCGGACAGGGCCTACGAGCAGTACTTC; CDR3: CASSRPDRAYEQYF
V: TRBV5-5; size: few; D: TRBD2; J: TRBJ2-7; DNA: TGTGCCAGCCCGCTAGCGGGAACCTACGAGCAGTACTTC; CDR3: CASPLAGTYEQYF
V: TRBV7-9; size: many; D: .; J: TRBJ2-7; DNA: TGTGCCAGCAGCCCCAGGGCACTTTTCGAGCAGTACTTC; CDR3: CASSPRALFEQYF
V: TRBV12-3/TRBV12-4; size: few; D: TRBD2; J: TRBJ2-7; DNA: TGTGCCAGCAGTTTTTCGACTAGCGGGATTCACGAGCAGTACTTC; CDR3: CASSFSTSGIHEQYF
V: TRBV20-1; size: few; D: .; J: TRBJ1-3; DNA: TGCAGTGCAAGCAGGGGCGCTGGAAACACCATATATTTT; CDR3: CSASRGAGNTIYF
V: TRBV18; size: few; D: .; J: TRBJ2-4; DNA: TGTGCCAGCTCACCCCTGGGTCAGGGGGGCATTCAGTACTTC; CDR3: CASSPLGQGGIQYF
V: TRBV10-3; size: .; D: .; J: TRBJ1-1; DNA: TGTGCCATCAGTCCGACCCTGGGGATGAACACTGAAGCTTTCTTT; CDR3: CAISPTLGMNTEAFF
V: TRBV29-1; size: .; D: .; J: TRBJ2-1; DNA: TGCAGCGTTGAGGACTTAGGGTCGGGGCAGTTCTTC; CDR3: CSVEDLGSGQFF
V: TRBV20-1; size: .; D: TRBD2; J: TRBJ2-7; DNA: TGCAGTGCTAGTATCCCCCGCGGGGGAACCTACGAGCAGTACTTC; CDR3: CSASIPRGGTYEQYF
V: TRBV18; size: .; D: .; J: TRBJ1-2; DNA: TGTGCCAGCTCACCCAGGGAAGGAAGAGGTCTTCACTATGGCTACACCTTC; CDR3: CASSPREGRGLHYGYTF
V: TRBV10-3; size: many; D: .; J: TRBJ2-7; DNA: TGTGCCATCAGTGAGGAGTCGCTTTACGAGCAGTACTTC; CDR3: CAISEESLYEQYF
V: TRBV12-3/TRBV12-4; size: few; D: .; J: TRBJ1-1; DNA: TGTGCCAGCAGTTTGGACCTTGAAGCTTTCTTT; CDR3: CASSLDLEAFF
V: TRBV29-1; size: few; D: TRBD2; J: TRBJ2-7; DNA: TGCAGCGTTCAGGGACGACTAGCAGTCTACGAGCAGTACTTC; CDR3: CSVQGRLAVYEQYF
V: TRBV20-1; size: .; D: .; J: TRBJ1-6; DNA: TGCAGTGCTAGAGACCCTGAGGGTGGTTCACCCCTCCACTTT; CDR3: CSARDPEGGSPLHF
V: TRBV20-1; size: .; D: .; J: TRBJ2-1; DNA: TGCAGTGCTAGAGGGGAGGTCTCCAATGAGCAGTTCTTC; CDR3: CSARGEVSNEQFF
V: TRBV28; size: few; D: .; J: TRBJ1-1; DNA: TGTGCCAGCCGTTGGGCTAACACTGAAGCTTTCTTT; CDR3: CASRWANTEAFF
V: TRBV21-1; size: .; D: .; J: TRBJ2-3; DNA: TGTGCCAGCAGTCCAAAGGGACTAGCGGAAATTTCTAGCACAGATACGCAGTATTTT; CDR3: CASSPKGLAEISSTDTQYF
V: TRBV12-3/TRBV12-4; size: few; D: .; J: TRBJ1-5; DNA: TGTGCCAGCAGCCCCAGACCTTTTCTTTTCGGCCAGCATTTT; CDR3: CASSPRPFLFGQHF
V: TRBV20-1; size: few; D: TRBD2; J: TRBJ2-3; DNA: TGCAGTGCTAGAGAAGCGGGGCGTCGCACAGATACGCAGTATTTT; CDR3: CSAREAGRRTDTQYF
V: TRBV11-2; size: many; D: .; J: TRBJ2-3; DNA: TGTGCCAGCAGCTTAGCGGCCCGGGGAGGAGATACGCAGTATTTT; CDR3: CASSLAARGGDTQYF
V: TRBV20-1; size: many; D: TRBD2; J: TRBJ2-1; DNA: TGCAGTGCTAGAGATTTGCTAGCGGGGGTCACGGTCTCCTACAATGAGCAGTTCTTC; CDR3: CSARDLLAGVTVSYNEQFF
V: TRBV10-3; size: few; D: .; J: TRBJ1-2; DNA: TGTGCCACCAGCCCCAACCCGAGAGATTATGGCTACACCTTC; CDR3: CATSPNPRDYGYTF
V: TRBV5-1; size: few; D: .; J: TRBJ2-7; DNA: TGCGCCAGCAGCTTCCTCTCCGGGGACTCCTACGAGCAGTACTTC; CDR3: CASSFLSGDSYEQYF
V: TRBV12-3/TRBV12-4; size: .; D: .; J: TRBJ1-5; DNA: TGTGCCAGCAGGGGGGCGAACAATCAGCCCCAGCATTTT; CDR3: CASRGANNQPQHF
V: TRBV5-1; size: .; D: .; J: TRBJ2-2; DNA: TGCGCCAGCAGCTTGGCGCGCGTAGGCACCGGGGAGCTGTTTTTT; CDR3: CASSLARVGTGELFF
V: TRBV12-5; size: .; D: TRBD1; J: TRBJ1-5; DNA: TGTGCTAGTGGTCTTACGCCCGGGACAGGGGCCTTTAGCAATCAGCCCCAGCATTTT; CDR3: CASGLTPGTGAFSNQPQHF
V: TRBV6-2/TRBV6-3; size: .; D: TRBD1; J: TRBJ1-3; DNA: TGTGCCAGCAGACAGACAGGGACTGGAAACACCATATATTTT; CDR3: CASRQTGTGNTIYF
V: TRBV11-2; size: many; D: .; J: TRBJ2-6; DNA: TGTGCCAGCAGCTTAGAGGGTACCTACTCTGGGGCCAACGTCCTGACTTTC; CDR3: CASSLEGTYSGANVLTF
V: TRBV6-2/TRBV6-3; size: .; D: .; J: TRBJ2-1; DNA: TGTGCCAGCAGCTCCCTCCTGACTGGCAATGAGCAGTTCTTC; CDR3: CASSSLLTGNEQFF
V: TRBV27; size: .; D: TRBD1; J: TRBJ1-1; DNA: TGTGCCAGCAGTGGACAGGGCGGAGATTGGAACACTGAAGCTTTCTTT; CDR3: CASSGQGGDWNTEAFF
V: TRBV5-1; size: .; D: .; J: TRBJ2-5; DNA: TGCGCCAGCAGCTTGGTACCCCTGATGAGGGAGACCCAGTACTTC; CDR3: CASSLVPLMRETQYF
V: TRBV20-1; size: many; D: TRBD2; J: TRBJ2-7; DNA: TGCAGTGGCGCCCCGGGACTAGCTAATCACGAGCAGTACTTC; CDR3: CSGAPGLANHEQYF
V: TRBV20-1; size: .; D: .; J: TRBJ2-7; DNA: TGCAGTGCTAGAAAGGGGGGGCGGTACGAGCAGTACTTC; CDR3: CSARKGGRYEQYF
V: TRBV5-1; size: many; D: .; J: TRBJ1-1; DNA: TGCGCCAGCAGCTTCAAAGGGGGACGGTTGGACACTGAAGCTTTCTTT; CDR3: CASSFKGGRLDTEAFF
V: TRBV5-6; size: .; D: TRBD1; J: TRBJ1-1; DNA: TGTGCCAGCAGCTCACTGCAGGGGGTAGGGGGAGCTTTCTTT; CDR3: CASSSLQGVGGAFF
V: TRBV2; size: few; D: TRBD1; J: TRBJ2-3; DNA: TGTGCCAACAGGGGAACTAGCACAGATACGCAGTATTTT; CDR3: CANRGTSTDTQYF
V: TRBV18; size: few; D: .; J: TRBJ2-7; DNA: TGTGCCAGCTCTCTCCGAGCTAAAGCGGTGGACTCCTACGAGCAGTACTTC; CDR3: CASSLRAKAVDSYEQYF
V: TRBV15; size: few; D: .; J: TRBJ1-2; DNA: TGTGCCACCAGCAGCTCAGACAGGAGAGGGGATGGCTACACCTTC; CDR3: CATSSSDRRGDGYTF
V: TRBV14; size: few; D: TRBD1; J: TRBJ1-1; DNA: TGTGCCAGCAGCCAAATACAGGGGACTGAAGCTTTCTTT; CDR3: CASSQIQGTEAFF
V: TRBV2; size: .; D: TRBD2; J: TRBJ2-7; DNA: TGTGCCAGCAGTTACACCGTTGAAGCGGGGCCCGTCTACGAGCAGTACTTC; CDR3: CASSYTVEAGPVYEQYF
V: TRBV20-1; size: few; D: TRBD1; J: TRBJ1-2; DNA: TGCAGTGCTAGAGTCGAAGCCGCTGGACAGGGGAACTACTATGGCTACACCTTC; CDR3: CSARVEAAGQGNYYGYTF
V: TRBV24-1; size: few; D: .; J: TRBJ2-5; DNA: TGTGCCACCAGTGATCCGGGAGAGACCCAGTACTTC; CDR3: CATSDPGETQYF
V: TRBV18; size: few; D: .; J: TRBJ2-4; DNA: TGTGCCAGCTCACCACCGGATGTAGCCAAAAACATTCAGTACTTC; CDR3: CASSPPDVAKNIQYF
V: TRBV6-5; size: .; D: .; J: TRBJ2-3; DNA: TGTGCCAGCAGACTGAATTCTCCAGATACGCAGTATTTT; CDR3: CASRLNSPDTQYF
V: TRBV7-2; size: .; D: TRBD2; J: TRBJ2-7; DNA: TGTGCCAGCAGCTTATTCCGCGGGAGTGCCTACGAGCAGTACTTC; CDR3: CASSLFRGSAYEQYF